The 3 T cell receptor beta chains listed next were all sequenced from one sample in a study of cytomegalovirus exposure and HLA in healthy donors. TCRdb's table, derived via immunoSEQ multiplex PCR, lists solely in-frame clones and lacks some. The sample yields 120,000 or so clones, 85% seen once. The sample was PBMCs. The receptors stem from a woman aged 25 to 39 in good health and CMV-seronegative.

V gene TRBV7-9 combines with J gene TRBJ1-2; TRBD1 is a possible D gene (5 bases). Germline V gene lookup returns CDR1 SEHNR and CDR2 FQNEAQ (reference sequence). Trimming left V 1 base short and J 7 bases short, with 7 bases between. The CDR3 spans 12 residues. CDR3 nucleotide sequence: TGTGCCAGCAGCTTAGACCAGGGTGGCTACACCTTC. This encodes CASSLDQGGYTF. Combining the CDR3 with reference TRBV7-9 and TRBJ1-2 gives the whole variable domain DTGVSQNPRHKITKRGQNVTFRCDPISEHNRLYWYRQTLGQGPEFLTYFQNEAQLEKSRLLSDRFSAERPKGSFSTLEIQRTEQGDSAMYLCASSLDQGGYTFGSGTRLTVV.

This chain connects TRBV7-2 to TRBJ1-2; TRBD1 aligns across 7 bases. This CDR3 spans 17 amino acids. V dropped 2 bases and J dropped 7; count of bases not matched to a gene: 16. Germline loops: CDR1 SGHTA, CDR2 FQGNSA. Here the CDR3 reads CASSLPTSRTGGAGYTF. The CDR3 DNA follows: TGTGCCAGCAGCTTACCGACGAGCCGGACAGGAGGGGCTGGCTACACCTTC.

The chain is built from TRBV7-9 and TRBJ1-2; a weak D match, TRBD1 (6 bases). V lost 8 bases to trimming and J lost 0 bases, with 16 bases between them. This CDR3 region has 15 residues. The germline CDR1 and CDR2 sequences are SEHNR and FQNEAQ (reference sequence). CDR3 DNA sequence: TGTGCCAGCCGATCCTTGGACAGTGCTAACTATGGCTACACCTTC. It codes for CASRSLDSANYGYTF.